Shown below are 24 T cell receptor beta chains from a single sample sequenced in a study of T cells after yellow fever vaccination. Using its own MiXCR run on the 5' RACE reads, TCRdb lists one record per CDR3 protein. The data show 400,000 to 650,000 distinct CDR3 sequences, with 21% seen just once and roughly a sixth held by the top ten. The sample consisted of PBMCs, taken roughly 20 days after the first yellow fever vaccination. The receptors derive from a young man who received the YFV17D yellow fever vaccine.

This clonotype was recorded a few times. DNA of the CDR3: TGTGCCAGCAGCCCCCCCGGGGCAGCTAACACTGAAGCTTTCTTT. It is translated as CASSPPGAANTEAFF. V and J are TRBV5-4 and TRBJ1-1, with TRBD1 as a possible D gene (5 bases). V lost 4 bases and J lost 2, with 15 bases in between. The CDR3 sequence is 15 residues long. Germline values: CDR1 SGHNT, CDR2 YYREEE (reference sequence).

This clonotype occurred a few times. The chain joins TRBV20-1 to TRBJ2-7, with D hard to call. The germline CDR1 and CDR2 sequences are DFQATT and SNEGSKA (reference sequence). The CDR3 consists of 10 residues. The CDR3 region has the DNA TGCACCACAGATACCTACGAGCAGTACGTC. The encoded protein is CTTDTYEQYV.

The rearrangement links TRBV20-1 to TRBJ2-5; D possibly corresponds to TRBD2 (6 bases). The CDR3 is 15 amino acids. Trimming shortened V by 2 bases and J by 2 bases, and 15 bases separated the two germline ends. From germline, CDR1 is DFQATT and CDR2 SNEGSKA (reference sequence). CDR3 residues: CSARSPRLAQETQYF. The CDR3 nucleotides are TGCAGTGCTAGATCACCCCGGCTAGCGCAAGAGACCCAGTACTTC.

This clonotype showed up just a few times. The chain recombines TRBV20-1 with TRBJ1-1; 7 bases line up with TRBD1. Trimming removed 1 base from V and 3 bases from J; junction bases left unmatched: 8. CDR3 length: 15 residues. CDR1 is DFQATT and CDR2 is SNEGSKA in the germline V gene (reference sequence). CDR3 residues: CSARAPDREDTEAFF. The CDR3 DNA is TGCAGTGCTAGAGCCCCCGACAGGGAGGACACTGAAGCTTTCTTT.

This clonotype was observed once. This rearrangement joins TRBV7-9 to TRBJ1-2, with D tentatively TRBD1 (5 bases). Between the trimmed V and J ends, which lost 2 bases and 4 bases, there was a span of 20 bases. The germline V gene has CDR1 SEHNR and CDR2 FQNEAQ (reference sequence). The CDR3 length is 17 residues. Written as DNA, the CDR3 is TGTGCCAGCAGCTTAAAGCCCCGGGGCAGAGAGATCTATGGCTACACCTTC. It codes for CASSLKPRGREIYGYTF.

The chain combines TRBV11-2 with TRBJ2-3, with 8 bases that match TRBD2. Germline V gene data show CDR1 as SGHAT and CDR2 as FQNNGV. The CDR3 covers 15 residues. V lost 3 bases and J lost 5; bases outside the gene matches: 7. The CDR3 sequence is CASSFGGGSQDTQYF. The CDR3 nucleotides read TGTGCCAGCAGCTTCGGGGGGGGCTCACAAGATACGCAGTATTTT.

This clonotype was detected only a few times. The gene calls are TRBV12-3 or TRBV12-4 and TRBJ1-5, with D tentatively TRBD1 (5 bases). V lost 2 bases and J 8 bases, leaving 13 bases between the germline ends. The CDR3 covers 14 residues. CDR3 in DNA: TGTGCCAGCAGTTTAAGGCAGGGTCAGGAGCCCCAGCATTTT. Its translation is CASSLRQGQEPQHF.

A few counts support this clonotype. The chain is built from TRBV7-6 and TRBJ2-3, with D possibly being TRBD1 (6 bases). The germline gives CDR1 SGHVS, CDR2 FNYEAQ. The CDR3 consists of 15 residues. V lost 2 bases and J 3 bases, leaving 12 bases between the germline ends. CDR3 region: CASSLQGPVTDTQYF. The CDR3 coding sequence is TGTGCCAGCAGCTTACAGGGGCCGGTAACAGATACGCAGTATTTT.

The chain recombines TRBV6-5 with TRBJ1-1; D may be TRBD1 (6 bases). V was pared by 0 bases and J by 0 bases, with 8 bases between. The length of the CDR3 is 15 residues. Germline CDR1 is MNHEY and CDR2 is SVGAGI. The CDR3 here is CASSYSGQLNTEAFF. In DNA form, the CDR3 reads TGTGCCAGCAGTTACTCCGGACAGCTGAACACTGAAGCTTTCTTT.

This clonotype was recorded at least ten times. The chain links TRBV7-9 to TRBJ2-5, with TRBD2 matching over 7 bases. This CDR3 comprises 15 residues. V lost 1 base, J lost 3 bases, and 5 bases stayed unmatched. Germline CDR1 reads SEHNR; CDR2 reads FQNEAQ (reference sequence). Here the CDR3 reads CASSLGASGEETQYF. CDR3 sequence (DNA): TGTGCCAGCAGCTTAGGGGCTAGCGGTGAAGAGACCCAGTACTTC.

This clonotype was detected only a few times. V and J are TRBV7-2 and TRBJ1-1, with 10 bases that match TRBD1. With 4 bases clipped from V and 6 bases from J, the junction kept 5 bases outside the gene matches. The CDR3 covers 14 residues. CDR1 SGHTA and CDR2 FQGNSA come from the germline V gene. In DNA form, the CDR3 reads TGTGCCAGCAGCTGGCGGGACAGGGGACCTGAAGCTTTCTTT. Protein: CASSWRDRGPEAFF.

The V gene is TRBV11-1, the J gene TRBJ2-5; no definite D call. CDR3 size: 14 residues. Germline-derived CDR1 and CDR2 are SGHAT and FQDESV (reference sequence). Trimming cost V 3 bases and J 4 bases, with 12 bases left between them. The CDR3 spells CASSFSPPGETQYF. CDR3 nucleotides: TGTGCCAGCAGCTTCAGTCCCCCGGGAGAGACCCAGTACTTC.

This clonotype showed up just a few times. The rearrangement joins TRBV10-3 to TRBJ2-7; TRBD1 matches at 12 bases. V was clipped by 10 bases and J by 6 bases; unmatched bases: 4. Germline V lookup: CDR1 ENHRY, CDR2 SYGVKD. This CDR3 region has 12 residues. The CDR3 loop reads CATGQGAGEQYV. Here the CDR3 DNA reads TGTGCCACGGGACAGGGGGCGGGCGAGCAGTACGTC.

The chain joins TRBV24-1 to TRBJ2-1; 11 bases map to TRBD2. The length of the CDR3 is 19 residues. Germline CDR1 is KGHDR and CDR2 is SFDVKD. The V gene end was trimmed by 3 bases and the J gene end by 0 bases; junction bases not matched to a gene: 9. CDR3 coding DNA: TGTGCCACCAGTGATCTAGCGGGGGGCCCTACGAGCTCCTACAATGAGCAGTTCTTC. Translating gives CATSDLAGGPTSSYNEQFF.

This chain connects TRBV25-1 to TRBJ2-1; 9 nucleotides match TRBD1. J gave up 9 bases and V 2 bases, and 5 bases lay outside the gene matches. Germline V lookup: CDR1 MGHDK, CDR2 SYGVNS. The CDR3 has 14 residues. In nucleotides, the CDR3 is TGTGCCAGCAGTGAAGGGACAGGGAGTCCTGAGCAGTTCTTC. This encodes CASSEGTGSPEQFF.

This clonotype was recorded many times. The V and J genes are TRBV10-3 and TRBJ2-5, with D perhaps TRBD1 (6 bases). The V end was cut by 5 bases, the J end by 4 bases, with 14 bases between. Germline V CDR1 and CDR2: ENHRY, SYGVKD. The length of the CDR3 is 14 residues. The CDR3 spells CAISKQGEGETQYF. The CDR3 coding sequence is TGTGCCATCAGTAAACAGGGAGAGGGAGAGACCCAGTACTTC.

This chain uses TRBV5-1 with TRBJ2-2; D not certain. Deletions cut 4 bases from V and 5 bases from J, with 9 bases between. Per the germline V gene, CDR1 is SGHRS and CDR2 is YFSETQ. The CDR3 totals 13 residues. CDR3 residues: CASSPLPTGELFF. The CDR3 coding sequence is TGCGCCAGCAGCCCCTTACCAACCGGGGAGCTGTTTTTT.

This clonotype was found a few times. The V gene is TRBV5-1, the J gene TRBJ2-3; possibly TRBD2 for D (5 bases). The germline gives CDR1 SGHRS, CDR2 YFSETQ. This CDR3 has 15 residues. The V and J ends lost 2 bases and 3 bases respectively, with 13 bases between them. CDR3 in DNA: TGCGCCAGCAGCTTCTCGGACTGGGAGACAGATACGCAGTATTTT. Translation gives CASSFSDWETDTQYF.

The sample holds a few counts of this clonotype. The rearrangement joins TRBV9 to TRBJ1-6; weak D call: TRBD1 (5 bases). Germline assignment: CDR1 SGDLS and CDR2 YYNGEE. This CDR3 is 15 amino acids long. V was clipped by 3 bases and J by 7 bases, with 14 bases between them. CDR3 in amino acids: CASSEGWVTNSPLHF. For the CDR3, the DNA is TGTGCCAGCAGCGAGGGGTGGGTCACCAATTCACCCCTCCACTTT. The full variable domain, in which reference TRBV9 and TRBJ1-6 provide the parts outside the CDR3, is DSGVTQTPKHLITATGQRVTLRCSPRSGDLSVYWYQQSLDQGLQFLIQYYNGEERAKGNILERFSAQQFPDLHSELNLSSLELGDSALYFCASSEGWVTNSPLHFGNGTRLTVT.

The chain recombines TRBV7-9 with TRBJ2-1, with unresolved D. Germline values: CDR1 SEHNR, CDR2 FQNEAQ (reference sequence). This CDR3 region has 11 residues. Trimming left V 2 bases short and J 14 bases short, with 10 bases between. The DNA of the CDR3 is TGTGCCAGCAGCTTACTACCGAAGGAGTTCTTC. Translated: CASSLLPKEFF.

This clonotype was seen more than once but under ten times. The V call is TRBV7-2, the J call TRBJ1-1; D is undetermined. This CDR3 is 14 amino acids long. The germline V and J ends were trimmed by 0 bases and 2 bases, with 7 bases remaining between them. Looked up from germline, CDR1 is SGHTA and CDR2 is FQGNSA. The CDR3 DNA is TGTGCCAGCAGCTTAGCTTCAGGAAACACTGAAGCTTTCTTT. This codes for CASSLASGNTEAFF. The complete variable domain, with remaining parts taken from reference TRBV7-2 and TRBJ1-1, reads GAGVSQSPSNKVTEKGKDVELRCDPISGHTALYWYRQSLGQGLEFLIYFQGNSAPDKSGLPSDRFSAERTGGSVSTLTIQRTQQEDSAVYLCASSLASGNTEAFFGQGTRLTVV.

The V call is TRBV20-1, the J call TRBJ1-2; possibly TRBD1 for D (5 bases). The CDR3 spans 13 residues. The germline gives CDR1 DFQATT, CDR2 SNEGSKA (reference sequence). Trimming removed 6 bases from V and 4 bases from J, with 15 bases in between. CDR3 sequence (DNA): TGCAGTGCCCTAGTGGGGGGTGGCTATGGCTACACCTTC. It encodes CSALVGGGYGYTF.

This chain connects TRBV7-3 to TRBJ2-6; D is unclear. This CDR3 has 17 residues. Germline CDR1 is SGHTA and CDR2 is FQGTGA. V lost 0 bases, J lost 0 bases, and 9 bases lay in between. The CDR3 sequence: CASSLTPVSSGANVLTF. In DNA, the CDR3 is TGTGCCAGCAGCTTAACTCCAGTAAGCTCTGGGGCCAACGTCCTGACTTTC.

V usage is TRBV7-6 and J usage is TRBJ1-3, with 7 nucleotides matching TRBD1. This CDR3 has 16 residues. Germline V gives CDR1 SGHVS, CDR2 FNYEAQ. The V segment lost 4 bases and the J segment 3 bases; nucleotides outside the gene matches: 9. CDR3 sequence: CASSSLYWDSGNTIYF. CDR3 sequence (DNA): TGTGCCAGCAGCTCACTTTATTGGGACAGTGGAAACACCATATATTTT.